These 32 T cell receptor beta chains were sequenced from one sample in a study of a mutant IDH1 vaccine in newly diagnosed glioma. The assay was immunoSEQ multiplex PCR, and TCRdb's table has in-frame clones only and misses some. This table holds some 40,000 clones, 60% to 85% found once. These receptors' targets are unknown. Time point denoted: week 47, end of study. One vaccine dose held 300 ug of mutant IDH1 20-mer peptide and came with topical imiquimod. Sequencing was performed on PBMCs, taken from a glioma patient whose treatment included an IDH1 peptide vaccine. The origin of the receptors is a man aged 40-49 years with glioma.

V usage is TRBV7-9 and J usage is TRBJ1-4; tentative D call: TRBD1 (5 bases). This CDR3 is 16 amino acids long. Germline lookup yields CDR1 SEHNR and CDR2 FQNEAQ (reference sequence). With 4 bases removed from V and 3 bases from J, the gap between germline ends came to 15 bases. CDR3 sequence: CASSSGTVVSNEKLFF. The CDR3 region has the DNA TGTGCCAGCAGCTCCGGGACCGTCGTGTCTAATGAAAAACTGTTTTTT.

The rearrangement links TRBV19 to TRBJ2-1; 12 nucleotides align to TRBD2. Germline V gives CDR1 LNHDA, CDR2 SQIVND (reference sequence). The V and J ends lost 6 bases and 10 bases, in that order; junction bases with no gene match: 16. The length of the CDR3 is 17 residues. The CDR3 bases are TGTGCCAGTAGCGAAGAACTACTAGCGGGAGGTGCGAGGGAGCAGTTCTTC. It encodes CASSEELLAGGAREQFF.

The genes are TRBV19 and TRBJ1-2; D possibly corresponds to TRBD1 (5 bases). Germline values: CDR1 LNHDA, CDR2 SQIVND (reference sequence). The CDR3 totals 16 residues. Trimming shortened V by 5 bases and J by 4 bases, and 20 bases separated the two germline ends. In DNA form, the CDR3 reads TGTGCCAGTAGTCCGGGGCCCGTCGGACCCCTCTATGGCTACACCTTC. Translation: CASSPGPVGPLYGYTF.

The chain uses TRBV15 and TRBJ2-1, with no clear D. Looked up from germline, CDR1 is LNHNV and CDR2 is YYDKDF (reference sequence). Trimming cost V 4 bases and J 3 bases, with 25 bases left between them. The CDR3 runs 19 residues. For the CDR3, the DNA is TGTGCCACCAGCAAGGAAGTTCGCGTAATTAATCAAGACTACAATGAGCAGTTCTTC. Translation gives CATSKEVRVINQDYNEQFF. The variable domain in full, completed from reference TRBV15 and TRBJ2-1, reads DAMVIQNPRYQVTQFGKPVTLSCSQTLNHNVMYWYQQKSSQAPKLLFHYYDKDFNNEADTPDNFQSRRPNTSFCFLDIRSPGLGDTAMYLCATSKEVRVINQDYNEQFFGPGTRLTVL.

This clone was picked up a small number of times. DNA for the CDR3: TGTGCCACCGCACCCCGGGTGGGCACTGAAGCTTTCTTT. It specifies CATAPRVGTEAFF. The rearrangement joins TRBV7-2 to TRBJ1-1; D remains ambiguous. V was clipped by 10 bases and J by 4 bases, with 16 bases between them. Germline CDR1 SGHTA, CDR2 FQGNSA. This CDR3 spans 13 amino acids.

The rearrangement links TRBV19 to TRBJ1-6; D remains unclear. V was trimmed by 8 bases and J by 8 bases, leaving 13 bases between them. The germline CDR1 and CDR2 sequences are LNHDA and SQIVND (reference sequence). The CDR3 consists of 13 residues. The CDR3 protein is CASGRRNYSPLHF. In DNA form, the CDR3 reads TGTGCCAGTGGGAGAAGAAATTATTCACCCCTCCACTTT.

The gene calls are TRBV28 and TRBJ2-3, with no clear D. The germline V gene encodes CDR1 MDHEN and CDR2 SYDVKM. Trimming took off 6 bases at V and 2 bases at J, with 6 bases between the two ends. The CDR3 length is 12 residues. CDR3: CASRPTTDTQYF. CDR3 coding DNA: TGTGCCAGCAGGCCTACCACAGATACGCAGTATTTT. Full variable domain (rest looked up from reference TRBV28 and TRBJ2-3): DVKVTQSSRYLVKRTGEKVFLECVQDMDHENMFWYRQDPGLGLRLIYFSYDVKMKEKGDIPEGYSVSREKKERFSLILESASTNQTSMYLCASRPTTDTQYFGPGTRLTVL.

The chain recombines TRBV28 with TRBJ2-7; 9 nucleotides line up with TRBD2. The CDR3 spans 16 residues. In germline, CDR1 is MDHEN, CDR2 SYDVKM. After removal of 3 bases from V and 0 bases from J, the junction contained 6 bases not matched to a gene. The CDR3 DNA reads as TGTGCCAGCAGTTTTCGACTAGCGGAACTCTCCTACGAGCAGTACTTC. This gives the protein CASSFRLAELSYEQYF.

The V and J genes are TRBV29-1 and TRBJ1-3; 8 bases fit TRBD1. The trim removed 7 bases at V and 7 bases at J, leaving 9 bases unmatched. There are 13 residues in the CDR3. Per germline, CDR1 SQVTM and CDR2 ANQGSEA. CDR3 region: CSAAGGQGNTIYF. Written as DNA, the CDR3 is TGCAGCGCTGCGGGTGGACAGGGCAACACCATATATTTT.

The rearrangement uses TRBV2 and TRBJ1-1, with a possible D match to TRBD1 (6 bases). Trimming stripped 3 bases from V and 5 bases from J, with 13 bases between. Germline V gene lookup returns CDR1 SNHLY and CDR2 FYNNEI. The CDR3 consists of 14 residues. The CDR3: CASSDQGLGTEAFF. Written as DNA, the CDR3 is TGTGCCAGCAGTGATCAGGGGCTGGGGACTGAAGCTTTCTTT. Combining the CDR3 with reference TRBV2 and TRBJ1-1 gives the whole variable domain EPEVTQTPSHQVTQMGQEVILRCVPISNHLYFYWYRQILGQKVEFLVSFYNNEISEKSEIFDDQFSVERPDGSNFTLKIRSTKLEDSAMYFCASSDQGLGTEAFFGQGTRLTVV.

The chain recombines TRBV7-2 with TRBJ2-5; TRBD2 might be the D (6 bases). CDR3 size: 13 residues. The germline gives CDR1 SGHTA, CDR2 FQGNSA. The V end was cut by 5 bases, the J end by 2 bases, with 9 bases between. CDR3 in DNA: TGTGCCAGCAGCCCGACTAGACAAGAGACCCAGTACTTC. Translating it yields CASSPTRQETQYF.

The chain carries TRBV11-3 and TRBJ2-5; the D gene is possibly TRBD1 (5 bases). The CDR3 length is 13 residues. Per the germline V gene, CDR1 is SGHNT and CDR2 is YENEEA. With 5 bases removed from V and 5 bases from J, the gap between germline ends came to 12 bases. In DNA, the CDR3 is TGTGCCAGCAGCATAACAGGTCCGGAGACCCAGTACTTC. Translated, it gives CASSITGPETQYF.

This chain's CDR3 is CASSPARATNYGYTF. The CDR3 nucleotides read TGTGCCAGCTCACCGGCCAGGGCGACTAACTATGGCTACACCTTC. The chain carries TRBV18 and TRBJ1-2; D perhaps matches TRBD1 (5 bases). The CDR3 is 15 residues long. Germline CDR1 reads KGHSH; CDR2 reads LQKENI. V lost 3 bases, J lost 0 bases, and 11 bases lay in between.

This chain uses TRBV29-1 with TRBJ1-1, with TRBD1 identical over 7 bases. Looked up from germline, CDR1 is SQVTM and CDR2 is ANQGSEA. The CDR3 totals 12 residues. The V gene end was trimmed by 6 bases and the J gene end by 1 base; junction bases not matched to a gene: 2. The CDR3 here is CSVQGTNTEAFF. The DNA of the CDR3 is TGCAGCGTACAGGGGACGAACACTGAAGCTTTCTTT.

The chain couples TRBV6-1 to TRBJ2-2, with D perhaps matching TRBD1 or TRBD2 (5 bases each). The CDR3 contains 14 residues. V was clipped by 1 base and J by 8 bases, with 11 bases between them. Germline CDR1 is MNHNS and CDR2 is SASEGT. CDR3 residues: CASSEERGRGELFF. The CDR3 DNA follows: TGTGCCAGCAGTGAAGAGAGGGGTCGAGGGGAGCTGTTTTTT.

The chain uses TRBV4-3 and TRBJ1-1; 8 positions match TRBD1. J was trimmed by 8 bases and V by 0 bases; bases with no gene match: 5. Germline-derived CDR1 and CDR2 are LGHNA and YSLEER. This CDR3 comprises 14 residues. In DNA form, the CDR3 reads TGCGCCAGCAGCCAAGAGCAGGGGGCGGGAGAAGCTTTCTTT. Protein product: CASSQEQGAGEAFF.

J is TRBJ2-2 and V is TRBV2; TRBD2 is a possible D gene (5 bases). CDR1 SNHLY and CDR2 FYNNEI come from the germline V gene. The CDR3 extends over 12 amino acids. V was trimmed by 7 bases and J by 7 bases, leaving 10 bases between them. This CDR3 reads CASNRGGGELFF. Written as DNA, the CDR3 is TGTGCCAGCAATCGGGGTGGCGGGGAGCTGTTTTTT.

The V call is TRBV4-3, the J call TRBJ2-4, with unresolved D. The CDR3 totals 15 residues. Germline V gene lookup returns CDR1 LGHNA and CDR2 YSLEER. Trimming shortened V by 0 bases and J by 0 bases, and 6 bases separated the two germline ends. CDR3 in amino acids: CASSQEKLAKNIQYF. CDR3 bases: TGCGCCAGCAGCCAAGAAAAGTTAGCCAAAAACATTCAGTACTTC.

The rearrangement joins TRBV29-1 to TRBJ2-1; 10 bases align to TRBD2. The CDR3 has 15 residues. With 4 bases clipped from V and 9 bases from J, the junction kept 12 bases outside the gene matches. Germline V gene lookup returns CDR1 SQVTM and CDR2 ANQGSEA. CDR3 sequence: CSVGLAGGGFGEQFF. CDR3 nucleotides: TGCAGCGTTGGACTAGCGGGTGGGGGGTTCGGTGAGCAGTTCTTC.

CDR3 coding DNA: TGCGCCAGCAGCCCTGACCCCGGGGACTATGGCTACACCTTC. Translation gives CASSPDPGDYGYTF. The V gene is TRBV5-1, the J gene TRBJ1-2, with D unresolved. This CDR3 is 14 amino acids long. The V gene's germline CDR1 is SGHRS and CDR2 YFSETQ. Trimming cost V 4 bases and J 3 bases, with 13 bases left between them.

This clone appeared a few times. The gene calls are TRBV6-1 and TRBJ2-7; 12 nucleotides line up with TRBD2. The CDR3 is made up of 14 amino acids. The junction had 4 bases not matched to a gene; V was cut back by 5 bases and J by 5 bases. Germline assignment: CDR1 MNHNS and CDR2 SASEGT. The CDR3 reads CASSRLAGEDEQYF. The CDR3 nucleotides read TGTGCCAGCAGTAGACTAGCGGGAGAGGACGAGCAGTACTTC.

CDR3 sequence: CASSIGLAGVSGSYNEQFF. Here the CDR3 DNA reads TGTGCCAGTAGTATAGGTCTAGCGGGAGTTTCGGGGTCCTACAATGAGCAGTTCTTC. The genes are TRBV19 and TRBJ2-1, with 10 bases identical to TRBD2. The CDR3 length is 19 residues. After removal of 1 base from V and 1 base from J, the junction contained 10 bases not matched to a gene. Germline CDR1 is LNHDA and CDR2 is SQIVND (reference sequence).

About this clone itself: This CDR3 is also generated by other DNA sequences in the sample. This chain connects TRBV9 to TRBJ1-1, with 9 nucleotides matching TRBD1. CDR1 and CDR2 from the germline V gene are SGDLS and YYNGEE. Losses at the gene ends were 2 bases for V and 1 base for J; bases not matched to a gene: 3. This CDR3 is built from 15 residues. For the CDR3, the DNA is TGTGCCAGCAGCGTGGGGACAGGGTCGAACACTGAAGCTTTCTTT. The encoded protein is CASSVGTGSNTEAFF. Combining the CDR3 with reference TRBV9 and TRBJ1-1 gives the whole variable domain DSGVTQTPKHLITATGQRVTLRCSPRSGDLSVYWYQQSLDQGLQFLIQYYNGEERAKGNILERFSAQQFPDLHSELNLSSLELGDSALYFCASSVGTGSNTEAFFGQGTRLTVV.

This clone was detected a few times. This chain joins TRBV30 and TRBJ2-4; perhaps TRBD2 as D (6 bases). The CDR3 totals 16 residues. Trimming shortened V by 5 bases and J by 6 bases, and 23 bases separated the two germline ends. From germline, CDR1 is GTSNPN and CDR2 SVGIG (reference sequence). The CDR3, as DNA: TGTGCCTGGGCCGCAGCTAGCGCCCAGAGTAGAAACATTCAGTACTTC. This gives the protein CAWAAASAQSRNIQYF. The full variable domain, completed using reference TRBV30 and TRBJ2-4, is SQTIHQWPATLVQPVGSPLSLECTVEGTSNPNLYWYRQAAGRGLQLLFYSVGIGQISSEVPQNLSASRPQDRQFILSSKKLLLSDSGFYLCAWAAASAQSRNIQYFGAGTRLSVL.

The V and J genes are TRBV10-1 and TRBJ2-1, with 12 bases that match TRBD2. The CDR3 runs 14 residues. The germline CDR1 and CDR2 sequences are WNHNN and SYGVQD (reference sequence). Trimming cost V 3 bases and J 8 bases; bases outside gene matches: 2. The CDR3 DNA is TGCGCCAGCAGTGAAGGACTAGCGGGATATGAGCAGTTCTTC. As protein: CASSEGLAGYEQFF.

This chain joins TRBV6-5 and TRBJ2-2, with 9 bases matching TRBD1. With V trimmed by 9 bases and J by 6 bases, 5 bases remained unmatched. The CDR3 has 13 residues. Germline lookup yields CDR1 MNHEY and CDR2 SVGAGI. CDR3 in amino acids: CASGTGQAGELFF. CDR3 DNA sequence: TGTGCCAGTGGGACAGGGCAAGCCGGGGAGCTGTTTTTT.

This clone appeared a single time. This chain links TRBV27 with TRBJ2-3; 10 nucleotides match TRBD2. CDR1 is MNHEY, CDR2 SMNVEV, per germline (reference sequence). CDR3 size: 16 residues. V lost 4 bases to trimming and J lost 1 base; unmatched junction nucleotides: 5. CDR3 DNA: TGTGCCAGCAGTTCGCCTAGCGGGAGTGGCACAGATACGCAGTATTTT. Its protein is CASSSPSGSGTDTQYF.

The genes are TRBV5-1 and TRBJ2-2, with TRBD1 as a possible D gene (5 bases). The CDR3 has 15 residues. Germline V gene sequence: CDR1 SGHRS, CDR2 YFSETQ. V dropped 2 bases and J dropped 4 bases, with 12 bases sitting between them. Here the CDR3 DNA reads TGCGCCAGCAGCTTCAATCCCCAGGGCACCGGGGAGCTGTTTTTT. It yields the protein CASSFNPQGTGELFF.

The chain couples TRBV4-1 to TRBJ2-1; 13 bases line up with TRBD2. Germline assignment: CDR1 MGHRA and CDR2 YSYEKL. This CDR3 has 20 amino acids. V shed 4 bases, J shed 1 base, and the junction held 13 bases outside the gene matches. The CDR3: CASSLRTSGSRISSYNEQFF. CDR3 bases: TGCGCCAGCAGCCTTCGGACTAGCGGGAGCAGGATATCGTCCTACAATGAGCAGTTCTTC.

This chain links TRBV5-1 with TRBJ2-2; 8 bases agree with TRBD1. CDR1 and CDR2 (germline): SGHRS, YFSETQ. With V trimmed by 3 bases and J by 4 bases, 8 bases remained unmatched. The CDR3 has 16 residues. The CDR3 bases are TGCGCCAGCAGCTCGACAGGGGCCCCGCCCACCGGGGAGCTGTTTTTT. Amino acids: CASSSTGAPPTGELFF.

The V gene is TRBV19, the J gene TRBJ2-7, with 10 bases aligning to TRBD2. The CDR3 extends over 16 amino acids. Germline trimming cut 3 bases from V and 2 bases from J; bases unmatched to any gene: 7. Germline CDR1 LNHDA, CDR2 SQIVND (reference sequence). The chain's CDR3 is CASSMASGSLAYEQYF. The CDR3 DNA sequence: TGTGCCAGTAGTATGGCTAGCGGGAGCTTAGCCTACGAGCAGTACTTC. Full variable domain (missing parts from reference TRBV19 and TRBJ2-7): DGGITQSPKYLFRKEGQNVTLSCEQNLNHDAMYWYRQDPGQGLRLIYYSQIVNDFQKGDIAEGYSVSREKKESFPLTVTSAQKNPTAFYLCASSMASGSLAYEQYFGPGTRLTVT.

The chain couples TRBV10-3 to TRBJ2-2, with TRBD2 matching 8 bases. Germline loops: CDR1 ENHRY, CDR2 SYGVKD. With V trimmed by 3 bases and J by 6 bases, 15 bases remained unmatched. The CDR3 length is 18 residues. CDR3 in amino acids: CAISDSPPGLEPSGELFF. CDR3 in DNA: TGTGCCATCAGTGACAGCCCGCCGGGACTAGAGCCTTCCGGGGAGCTGTTTTTT.